The 29 T cell receptor beta chains presented below share a single source sample, sequenced in a study of blood T cell repertoires in COVID-19. Clones were read by immunoSEQ multiplex PCR, and TCRdb kept only the in-frame ones, dropping some. This table has about 64,000 clones, roughly 90% appearing once. The sequencing input was peripheral blood. These receptor sequences come from a man aged 65 to 85 with acute or convalescent COVID-19.

As for this clone: Other DNA sequences in this sample translate to the same CDR3. The CDR3 bases are TGTGCCAGCAGTTACCGAGGGAACACTGAAGCTTTCTTT. Protein sequence: CASSYRGNTEAFF. The chain couples TRBV6-2 or TRBV6-3 to TRBJ1-1, with no clear D. The CDR3 consists of 13 residues. Germline assignment: CDR1 MNHEY and CDR2 SVGEGT. V was clipped by 2 bases and J by 1 base, with 5 bases between them.

CDR3 coding DNA: TGTGCCAGCAGTTTCGCGAAGGGACAACTCAATCAGCCCCAGCATTTT. This codes for CASSFAKGQLNQPQHF. The V and J genes are TRBV2 and TRBJ1-5; TRBD1 is a possible D gene (6 bases). The CDR3 consists of 16 residues. The V end was cut by 5 bases, the J end by 3 bases, with 17 bases between. Germline V lookup: CDR1 SNHLY, CDR2 FYNNEI.

The chain links TRBV6-2 or TRBV6-3 to TRBJ2-2; unclear D gene. The length of the CDR3 is 14 residues. Trimming left V 4 bases short and J 6 bases short, with 12 bases between. From germline, CDR1 is MNHEY and CDR2 SVGEGT. This chain's CDR3 is CASSWLGQAGELFF. The CDR3 DNA reads as TGTGCCAGCAGTTGGCTTGGGCAGGCCGGGGAGCTGTTTTTT.

The chain carries TRBV28 and TRBJ1-1, with 9 bases lining up with TRBD1. Unmatched junction bases numbered 8, after V lost 6 bases and J lost 9 bases. The germline gives CDR1 MDHEN, CDR2 SYDVKM. The CDR3 is made up of 13 amino acids. The CDR3 sequence is CASRPIGTGKAFF. The CDR3 bases are TGTGCCAGCAGGCCCATCGGGACAGGGAAAGCTTTCTTT.

The chain links TRBV4-3 to TRBJ2-6, with a possible D match to TRBD1 (6 bases). The ends were cut back, 5 bases at V and 2 bases at J, with 10 bases in the middle. Germline loops: CDR1 LGHNA, CDR2 YSLEER. This CDR3 contains 15 residues. The CDR3 loop reads CASSFTGTGANVLTF. CDR3 sequence (DNA): TGCGCCAGCAGCTTTACAGGGACTGGGGCCAACGTCCTGACTTTC.

Only one count was recorded for this clone. The CDR3 nucleotides read TGTGCCAGCAGCCCCCGACAGAGTAAAGAAAAACTGTTTTTT. This codes for CASSPRQSKEKLFF. J is TRBJ1-4 and V is TRBV9; tentatively, D is TRBD1 (5 bases). The CDR3 consists of 14 residues. The germline gives CDR1 SGDLS, CDR2 YYNGEE. Trimming stripped 4 bases from V and 8 bases from J, with 15 bases between.

The CDR3, as DNA: TGTGCCAGGATACGGGGGGAAAACATTCAGTACTTC. Translation gives CARIRGENIQYF. The chain carries TRBV6-4 and TRBJ2-4; 7 bases are shared with TRBD2. V gave up 9 bases and J gave up 5 bases; unmatched junction bases: 4. The CDR3 spans 12 residues. Germline assignment: CDR1 MRHNA and CDR2 SNTAGT.

The chain combines TRBV6-2 or TRBV6-3 with TRBJ2-1; possible D gene TRBD2, 6 bases. This CDR3 contains 15 residues. V shed 6 bases and J shed 7 bases, with 19 bases lying between them. Germline values: CDR1 MNHEY, CDR2 SVGEGT. The CDR3 sequence: CASSPGGPGLNEQFF. Here the CDR3 DNA reads TGTGCCAGCAGCCCCGGGGGTCCTGGGTTGAATGAGCAGTTCTTC.

The V gene is TRBV28, the J gene TRBJ2-1, with 11 positions matching TRBD2. The CDR3 has 16 amino acids. Unmatched junction bases numbered 11, after V lost 6 bases and J lost 7 bases. Germline V gene sequence: CDR1 MDHEN, CDR2 SYDVKM. The CDR3: CASRVSGTSGRNEQFF. The CDR3 coding sequence is TGTGCCAGCAGGGTATCCGGGACTAGCGGTAGGAATGAGCAGTTCTTC.

The table lists this clone with a count of one. This chain links TRBV7-6 with TRBJ1-2, with a tentative D call TRBD1 (5 bases). This CDR3 spans 16 amino acids. Trimming cost V 5 bases and J 8 bases, with 24 bases left between them. Germline V gene lookup returns CDR1 SGHVS and CDR2 FNYEAQ. The CDR3 protein is CASSLNDRGGSGGYTF. Written as DNA, the CDR3 is TGTGCCAGCAGCCTCAATGATCGGGGGGGGTCGGGCGGCTACACCTTC.

This clone has more than one count but fewer than ten. This rearrangement joins TRBV5-4 to TRBJ1-6; a possible D gene is TRBD1 (5 bases). V lost 1 base and J 4 bases, leaving 21 bases between the germline ends. The CDR3 consists of 19 residues. From germline, CDR1 is SGHNT and CDR2 YYREEE (reference sequence). The CDR3 is CASSLIETDVWNYNSPLHF. CDR3 bases: TGTGCCAGCAGCTTGATCGAGACAGACGTGTGGAATTATAATTCACCCCTCCACTTT.

This clone has a handful of counts. The CDR3 DNA reads TGCAGTGCAAGTGGACTAGGTAACACCGGGGAGCTGTTTTTT. Protein: CSASGLGNTGELFF. This chain joins TRBV20-1 and TRBJ2-2; 7 bases fit TRBD2. Losses at the gene ends were 6 bases for V and 2 bases for J; bases not matched to a gene: 6. This CDR3 spans 14 amino acids. Germline loops: CDR1 DFQATT, CDR2 SNEGSKA (reference sequence).

This chain uses TRBV5-5 with TRBJ1-3, with no clear D. The V and J ends lost 1 base and 0 bases respectively, with 8 bases between them. Germline CDR1 and CDR2: SGHKS and YYEKEE (reference sequence). This CDR3 has 15 amino acids. CDR3 bases: TGTGCCAGCAGCTTGTTAGCCACCTCTGGAAACACCATATATTTT. Protein: CASSLLATSGNTIYF. Full variable domain (missing parts from reference TRBV5-5 and TRBJ1-3): DAGVTQSPTHLIKTRGQQVTLRCSPISGHKSVSWYQQVLGQGPQFIFQYYEKEERGRGNFPDRFSARQFPNYSSELNVNALLLGDSALYLCASSLLATSGNTIYFGEGSWLTVV.

The chain links TRBV18 to TRBJ2-3; D is possibly TRBD1 (5 bases). Trimming stripped 0 bases from V and 3 bases from J, with 16 bases between. Germline V gene sequence: CDR1 KGHSH, CDR2 LQKENI. CDR3 size: 17 residues. The CDR3 nucleotides read TGTGCCAGCTCACCACCGGCGAGCACAGGAAAAACAGATACGCAGTATTTT. It is translated as CASSPPASTGKTDTQYF. Using reference TRBV18 and TRBJ2-3 for the parts outside the CDR3, the full variable domain is NAGVMQNPRHLVRRRGQEARLRCSPMKGHSHVYWYRQLPEEGLKFMVYLQKENIIDESGMPKERFSAEFPKEGPSILRIQQVVRGDSAAYFCASSPPASTGKTDTQYFGPGTRLTVL.

The V and J genes are TRBV11-2 and TRBJ1-2, with TRBD1 as a possible D gene (5 bases). CDR3 length equals 18 residues. V lost 5 bases, J lost 4 bases, and 26 bases lay in between. Germline-derived CDR1 and CDR2 are SGHAT and FQNNGV. CDR3 coding DNA: TGTGCCAGCAGCCTAATTGGTCAGACAGCTCGATTTCTCTATGGCTACACCTTC. It is translated as CASSLIGQTARFLYGYTF.

This chain joins TRBV18 and TRBJ2-1, with a tentative D call TRBD1 (6 bases). This CDR3 has 15 residues. V dropped 3 bases and J dropped 10 bases, with 19 bases sitting between them. Germline V CDR1 and CDR2: KGHSH, LQKENI. This CDR3 reads CASSPNPATGTEQFF. The CDR3 DNA is TGTGCCAGCTCACCTAATCCCGCCACCGGGACAGAGCAGTTCTTC. Filled out from reference TRBV18 and TRBJ2-1, the complete variable domain reads NAGVMQNPRHLVRRRGQEARLRCSPMKGHSHVYWYRQLPEEGLKFMVYLQKENIIDESGMPKERFSAEFPKEGPSILRIQQVVRGDSAAYFCASSPNPATGTEQFFGPGTRLTVL.

The V gene is TRBV7-9, the J gene TRBJ2-3, with D perhaps TRBD2 (7 bases). CDR1 SEHNR and CDR2 FQNEAQ come from the germline V gene (reference sequence). Trimming cost V 1 base and J 6 bases, with 20 bases left between them. The CDR3 loop spans 17 amino acids. This CDR3 is CASSLGPRGAAGDTQYF. DNA for the CDR3: TGTGCCAGCAGCTTAGGCCCCCGGGGGGCGGCGGGGGATACGCAGTATTTT.

This chain connects TRBV5-4 to TRBJ2-7; TRBD2 might be the D (7 bases). CDR3 length: 15 amino acids. Trimming pared 0 bases from V and 3 bases from J, leaving 13 bases between. The germline V gene has CDR1 SGHNT and CDR2 YYREEE (reference sequence). In DNA form, the CDR3 reads TGTGCCAGCAGCTTGGGAGGGGGGGTAAACTACGAGCAGTACTTC. It encodes CASSLGGGVNYEQYF.

The chain joins TRBV7-9 to TRBJ1-5; 9 positions agree with TRBD1. The V gene end was trimmed by 0 bases and the J gene end by 6 bases; junction bases not matched to a gene: 3. Looked up from germline, CDR1 is SEHNR and CDR2 is FQNEAQ (reference sequence). CDR3 size: 15 residues. The CDR3 loop reads CASSLATGGSQPQHF. Here the CDR3 DNA reads TGTGCCAGCAGCTTAGCCACAGGGGGCAGTCAGCCCCAGCATTTT.

The chain combines TRBV4-1 with TRBJ2-7; 10 nucleotides line up with TRBD1. The V and J ends lost 4 bases and 4 bases, in that order; junction bases with no gene match: 4. Germline V gene sequence: CDR1 MGHRA, CDR2 YSYEKL. CDR3 length equals 14 residues. CDR3 DNA: TGCGCCAGCAGCCCCCGACAGGGGGCATACGAGCAGTACTTC. Residues: CASSPRQGAYEQYF.

The chain combines TRBV6-5 with TRBJ2-7, with no clear D. The germline V gene has CDR1 MNHEY and CDR2 SVGAGI. This CDR3 has 13 amino acids. The ends were cut back, 7 bases at V and 3 bases at J, with 13 bases in the middle. CDR3 coding DNA: TGTGCCAGCATCGACCCCAGGAACTACGAGCAGTACTTC. It yields the protein CASIDPRNYEQYF.

Remarks on this clone: One junction end disagrees with the germline gene, perhaps due to a read error. The rearrangement joins TRBV10-3 to TRBJ2-7, with 8 bases lining up with TRBD2. The CDR3 is made up of 14 amino acids. Germline V gene sequence: CDR1 ENHRY, CDR2 SYGVKD. The CDR3 region has the DNA TGTGCCATCAGTGAGTCAGTTGGTTTGCGGGGGGCCCTCTTC. It translates to CAISESVGLRGALF.

The V gene is TRBV30, the J gene TRBJ1-6, with TRBD1 matching 7 bases. Germline V gene sequence: CDR1 GTSNPN, CDR2 SVGIG (reference sequence). The CDR3 has 15 residues. The ends lost 5 bases at V and 0 bases at J; junction bases unmatched: 4. CDR3 amino acids: CAWQGGLSYNSPLHF. The DNA for the CDR3 is TGTGCCTGGCAAGGGGGCCTCTCCTATAATTCACCCCTCCACTTT.

The J gene is TRBJ1-4, the V gene TRBV2; D is possibly TRBD1 (6 bases). The CDR3 runs to 15 residues. V was clipped by 3 bases and J by 4 bases, with 12 bases between them. Germline CDR1 is SNHLY and CDR2 is FYNNEI. The CDR3 loop is CASSDQGIRNEKLFF. CDR3 DNA sequence: TGTGCCAGCAGTGACCAGGGGATACGTAATGAAAAACTGTTTTTT.

This clone was found once. The chain has TRBV6-2 or TRBV6-3 and TRBJ2-1; 11 bases agree with TRBD1. Germline values: CDR1 MNHEY, CDR2 SVGEGT. The V gene end was trimmed by 5 bases and the J gene end by 4 bases; junction bases not matched to a gene: 13. This CDR3 spans 18 amino acids. In DNA form, the CDR3 reads TGTGCCAGCAGTCCCGGGACAGGGGGGACGGGTTTATACAATGAGCAGTTCTTC. It is translated as CASSPGTGGTGLYNEQFF.

V is TRBV29-1 and J is TRBJ2-7, with D perhaps TRBD1 (6 bases). Germline CDR1 and CDR2: SQVTM and ANQGSEA. Trimming shortened V by 3 bases and J by 9 bases, and 24 bases separated the two germline ends. This CDR3 has 15 residues. CDR3 loop: CSVDGLGAEVYGQYF. As DNA, the CDR3 is TGCAGCGTTGACGGGTTGGGGGCCGAAGTCTATGGGCAGTACTTC.

V is TRBV7-6 and J is TRBJ2-5; the match to TRBD1 covers 9 bases. Germline V gene sequence: CDR1 SGHVS, CDR2 FNYEAQ. J gave up 1 base and V 5 bases, and 5 bases lay outside the gene matches. CDR3 length equals 15 residues. This CDR3 reads CASSLTGGSQETQYF. The CDR3 DNA sequence: TGTGCCAGCAGCCTTACAGGGGGCTCCCAAGAGACCCAGTACTTC.

V is TRBV4-1 and J is TRBJ2-7; 8 bases agree with TRBD1. CDR1 is MGHRA and CDR2 is YSYEKL in the germline V gene. The CDR3 contains 18 residues. V was pared by 1 base and J by 3 bases, with 14 bases of the junction left unmatched. CDR3 sequence: CASSQVIGFRDRNYEQYF. The CDR3 bases are TGCGCCAGCAGCCAAGTTATAGGTTTTCGGGACAGGAACTACGAGCAGTACTTC.

V usage is TRBV7-8 and J usage is TRBJ2-5; D uncertain. Germline-derived CDR1 and CDR2 are SGHVS and FQNEAQ. There are 19 residues in the CDR3. Trimming removed 0 bases at V and 3 bases at J, with 23 bases between. The CDR3 DNA sequence: TGTGCCAGCAGCTTAGCTCTCAGTGTTCGAACTAAGTTGGAAGAGACCCAGTACTTC. Translation: CASSLALSVRTKLEETQYF.